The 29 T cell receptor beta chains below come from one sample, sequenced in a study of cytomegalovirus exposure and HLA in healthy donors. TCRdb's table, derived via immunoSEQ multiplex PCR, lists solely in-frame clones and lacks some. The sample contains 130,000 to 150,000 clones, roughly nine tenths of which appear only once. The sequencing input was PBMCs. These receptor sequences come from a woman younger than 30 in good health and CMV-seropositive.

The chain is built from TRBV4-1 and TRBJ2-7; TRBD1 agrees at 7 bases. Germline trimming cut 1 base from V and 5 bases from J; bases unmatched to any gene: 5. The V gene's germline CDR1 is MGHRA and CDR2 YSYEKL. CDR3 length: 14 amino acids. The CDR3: CASSQVSGQDEQYF. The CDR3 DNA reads TGCGCCAGCAGCCAAGTTAGTGGACAGGACGAGCAGTACTTC.

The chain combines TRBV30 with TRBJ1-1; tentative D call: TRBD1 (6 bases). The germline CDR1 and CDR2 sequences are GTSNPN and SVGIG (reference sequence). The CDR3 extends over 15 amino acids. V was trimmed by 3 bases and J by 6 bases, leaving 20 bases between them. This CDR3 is CAWSAGLVDRSEAFF. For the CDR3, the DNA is TGTGCCTGGAGCGCAGGACTAGTTGACAGGTCTGAAGCTTTCTTT.

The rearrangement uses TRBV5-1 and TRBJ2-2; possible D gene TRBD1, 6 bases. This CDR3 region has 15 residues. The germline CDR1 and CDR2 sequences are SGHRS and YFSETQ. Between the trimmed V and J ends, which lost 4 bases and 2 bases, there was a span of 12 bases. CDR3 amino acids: CASSPGHANTGELFF. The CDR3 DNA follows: TGCGCCAGCAGCCCGGGACATGCTAACACCGGGGAGCTGTTTTTT.

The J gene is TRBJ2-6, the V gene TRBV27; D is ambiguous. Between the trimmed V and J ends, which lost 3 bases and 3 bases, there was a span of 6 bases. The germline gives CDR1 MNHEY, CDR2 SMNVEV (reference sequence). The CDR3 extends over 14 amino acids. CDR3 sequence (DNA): TGTGCCAGCAGTTTCCAGTTTGGGGCCAACGTCCTGACTTTC. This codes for CASSFQFGANVLTF.

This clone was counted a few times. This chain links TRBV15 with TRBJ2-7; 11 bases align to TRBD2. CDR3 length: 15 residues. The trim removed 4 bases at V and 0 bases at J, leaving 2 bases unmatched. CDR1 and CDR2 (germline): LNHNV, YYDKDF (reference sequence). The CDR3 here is CATSITSGSSYEQYF. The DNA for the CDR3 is TGTGCCACCAGCATAACTAGCGGGAGCTCCTACGAGCAGTACTTC.

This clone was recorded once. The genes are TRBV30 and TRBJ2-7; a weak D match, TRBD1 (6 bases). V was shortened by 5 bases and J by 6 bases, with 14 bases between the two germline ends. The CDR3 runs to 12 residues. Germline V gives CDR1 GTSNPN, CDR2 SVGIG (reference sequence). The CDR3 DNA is TGTGCCTGGTCCCGACAGGCTCCCGAGCAGTACTTC. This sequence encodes CAWSRQAPEQYF.

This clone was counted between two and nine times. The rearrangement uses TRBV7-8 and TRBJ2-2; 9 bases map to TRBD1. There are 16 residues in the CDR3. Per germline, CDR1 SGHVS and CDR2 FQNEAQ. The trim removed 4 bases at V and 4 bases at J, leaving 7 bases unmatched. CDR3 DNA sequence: TGTGCCAGCAGCTCATGGACAGGGGATCGCACCGGGGAGCTGTTTTTT. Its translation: CASSSWTGDRTGELFF.

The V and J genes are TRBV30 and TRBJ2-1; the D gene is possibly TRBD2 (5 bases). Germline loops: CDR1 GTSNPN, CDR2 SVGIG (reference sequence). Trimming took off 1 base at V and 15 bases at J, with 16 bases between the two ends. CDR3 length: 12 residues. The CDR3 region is CAWSGSGFRPFF. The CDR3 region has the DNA TGTGCCTGGAGTGGATCGGGATTTAGGCCGTTCTTC.

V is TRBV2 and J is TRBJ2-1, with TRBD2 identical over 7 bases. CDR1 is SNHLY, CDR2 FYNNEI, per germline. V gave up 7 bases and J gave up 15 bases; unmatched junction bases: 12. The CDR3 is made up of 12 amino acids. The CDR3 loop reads CASTRGAGVMFF. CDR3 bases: TGTGCCAGCACCCGGGGCGCGGGAGTGATGTTCTTC.

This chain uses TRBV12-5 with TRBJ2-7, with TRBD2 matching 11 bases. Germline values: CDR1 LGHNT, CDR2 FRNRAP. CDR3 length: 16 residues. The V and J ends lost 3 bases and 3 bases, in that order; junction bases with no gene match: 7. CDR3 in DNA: TGTGCTAGTGGTTTCAGGTGGGGACTAGCGGTCTACGAGCAGTACTTC. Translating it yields CASGFRWGLAVYEQYF.

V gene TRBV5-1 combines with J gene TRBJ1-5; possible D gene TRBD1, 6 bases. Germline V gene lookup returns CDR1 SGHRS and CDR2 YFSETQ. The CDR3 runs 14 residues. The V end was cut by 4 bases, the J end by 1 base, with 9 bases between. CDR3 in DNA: TGCGCCAGCAGCCTTGGACAGAGCAATCAGCCCCAGCATTTT. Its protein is CASSLGQSNQPQHF. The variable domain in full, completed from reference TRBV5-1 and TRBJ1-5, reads KAGVTQTPRYLIKTRGQQVTLSCSPISGHRSVSWYQQTPGQGLQFLFEYFSETQRNKGNFPGRFSGRQFSNSRSEMNVSTLELGDSALYLCASSLGQSNQPQHFGDGTRLSIL.

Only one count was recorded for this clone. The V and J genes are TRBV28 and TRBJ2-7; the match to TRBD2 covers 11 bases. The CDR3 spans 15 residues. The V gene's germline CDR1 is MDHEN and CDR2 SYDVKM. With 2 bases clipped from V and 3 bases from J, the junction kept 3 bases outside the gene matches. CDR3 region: CASSLRGLAVYEQYF. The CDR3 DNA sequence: TGTGCCAGCAGTTTAAGGGGACTAGCGGTCTACGAGCAGTACTTC.

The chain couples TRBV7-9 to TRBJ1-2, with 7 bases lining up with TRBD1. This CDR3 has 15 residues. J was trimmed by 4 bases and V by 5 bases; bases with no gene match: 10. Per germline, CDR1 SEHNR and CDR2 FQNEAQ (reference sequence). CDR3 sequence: CASSAGTENLYGYTF. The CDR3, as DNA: TGTGCCAGCAGCGCCGGGACAGAGAATCTCTATGGCTACACCTTC.

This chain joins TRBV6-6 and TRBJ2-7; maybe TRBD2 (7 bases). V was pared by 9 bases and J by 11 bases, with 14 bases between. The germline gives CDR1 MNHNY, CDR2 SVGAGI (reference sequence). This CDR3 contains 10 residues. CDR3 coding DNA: TGTGCCAGAAAGGGGGGGGAGGAGTACTTC. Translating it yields CARKGGEEYF.

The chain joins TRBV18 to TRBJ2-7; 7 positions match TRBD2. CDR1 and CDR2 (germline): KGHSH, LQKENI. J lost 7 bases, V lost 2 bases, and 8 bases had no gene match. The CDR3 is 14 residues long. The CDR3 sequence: CASSPRAGEGEQYF. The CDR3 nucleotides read TGTGCCAGCTCACCAAGGGCGGGAGAAGGGGAGCAGTACTTC.

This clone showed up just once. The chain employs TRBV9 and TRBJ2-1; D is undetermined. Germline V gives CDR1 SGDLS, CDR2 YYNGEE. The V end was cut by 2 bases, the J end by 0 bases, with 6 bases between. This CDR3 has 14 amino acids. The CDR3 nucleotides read TGTGCCAGCAGCGTCCGGAGCTCCTACAATGAGCAGTTCTTC. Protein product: CASSVRSSYNEQFF.

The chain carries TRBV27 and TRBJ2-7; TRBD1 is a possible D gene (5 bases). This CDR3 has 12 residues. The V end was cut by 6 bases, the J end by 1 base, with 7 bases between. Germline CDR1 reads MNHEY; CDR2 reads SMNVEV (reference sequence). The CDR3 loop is CASRGRSYEQYF. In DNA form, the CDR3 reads TGTGCCAGCAGGGGGCGGTCCTACGAGCAGTACTTC.

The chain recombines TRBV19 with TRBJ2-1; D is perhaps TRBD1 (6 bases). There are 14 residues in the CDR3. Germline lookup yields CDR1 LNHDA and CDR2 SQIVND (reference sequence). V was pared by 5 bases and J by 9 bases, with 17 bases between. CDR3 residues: CASSAKTGIGEQFF. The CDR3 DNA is TGTGCCAGTAGTGCCAAAACAGGGATCGGTGAGCAGTTCTTC.

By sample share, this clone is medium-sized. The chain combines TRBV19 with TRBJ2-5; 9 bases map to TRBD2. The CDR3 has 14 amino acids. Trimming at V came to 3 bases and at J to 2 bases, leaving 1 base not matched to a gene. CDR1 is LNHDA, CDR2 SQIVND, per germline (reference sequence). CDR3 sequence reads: CASSILAGQETQYF. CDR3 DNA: TGTGCCAGTAGTATTCTAGCGGGACAAGAGACCCAGTACTTC.

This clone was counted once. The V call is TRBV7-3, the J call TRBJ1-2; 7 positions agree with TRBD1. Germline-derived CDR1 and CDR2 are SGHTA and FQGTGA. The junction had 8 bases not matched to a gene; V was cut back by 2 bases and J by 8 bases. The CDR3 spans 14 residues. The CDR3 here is CASSLGSDRRGYTF. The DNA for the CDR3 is TGTGCCAGCAGCTTAGGTTCGGACAGGAGAGGCTACACCTTC.

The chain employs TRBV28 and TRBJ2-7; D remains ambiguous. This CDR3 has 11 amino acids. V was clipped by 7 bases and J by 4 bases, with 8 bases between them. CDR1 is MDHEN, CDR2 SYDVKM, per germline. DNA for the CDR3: TGTGCCAGCACGGGTTATTACGAGCAGTACTTC. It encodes CASTGYYEQYF.

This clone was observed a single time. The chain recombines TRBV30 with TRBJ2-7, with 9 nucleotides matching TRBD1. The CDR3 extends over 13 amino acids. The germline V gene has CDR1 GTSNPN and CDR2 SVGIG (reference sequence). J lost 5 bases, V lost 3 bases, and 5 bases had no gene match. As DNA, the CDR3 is TGTGCCTGGAGGCGGGACAGGGACAACGAGCAGTACTTC. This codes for CAWRRDRDNEQYF.

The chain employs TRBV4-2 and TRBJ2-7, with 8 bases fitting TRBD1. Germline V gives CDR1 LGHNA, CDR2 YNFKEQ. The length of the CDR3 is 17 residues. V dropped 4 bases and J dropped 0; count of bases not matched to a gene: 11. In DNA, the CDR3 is TGTGCCAGCAGCCCACCCCCCGGACAGGGCTTCTCCTACGAGCAGTACTTC. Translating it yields CASSPPPGQGFSYEQYF.

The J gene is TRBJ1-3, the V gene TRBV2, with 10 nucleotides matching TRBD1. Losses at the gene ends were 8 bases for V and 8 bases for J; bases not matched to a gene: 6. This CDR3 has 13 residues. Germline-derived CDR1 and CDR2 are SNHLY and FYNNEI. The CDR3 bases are TGTGCCAGCCGCCGGGACAGGGGTCACACCATATATTTT. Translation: CASRRDRGHTIYF. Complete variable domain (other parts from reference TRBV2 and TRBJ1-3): EPEVTQTPSHQVTQMGQEVILRCVPISNHLYFYWYRQILGQKVEFLVSFYNNEISEKSEIFDDQFSVERPDGSNFTLKIRSTKLEDSAMYFCASRRDRGHTIYFGEGSWLTVV.

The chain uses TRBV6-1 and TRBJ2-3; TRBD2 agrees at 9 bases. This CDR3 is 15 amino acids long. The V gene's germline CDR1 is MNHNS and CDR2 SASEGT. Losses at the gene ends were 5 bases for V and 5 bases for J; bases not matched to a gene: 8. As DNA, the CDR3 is TGTGCCAGCAGTCGGACTAGCGCTTGGGTAGATACGCAGTATTTT. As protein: CASSRTSAWVDTQYF.

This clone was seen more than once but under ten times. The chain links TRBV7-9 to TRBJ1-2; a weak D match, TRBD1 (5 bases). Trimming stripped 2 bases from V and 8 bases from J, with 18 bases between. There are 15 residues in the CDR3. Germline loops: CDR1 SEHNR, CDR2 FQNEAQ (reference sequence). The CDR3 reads CASSLPLGVSRGYTF. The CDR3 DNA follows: TGTGCCAGCAGCTTACCTTTAGGGGTGAGCAGGGGCTACACCTTC.

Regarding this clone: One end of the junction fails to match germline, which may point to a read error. Here the CDR3 reads CASSLGLAGAGETQYF. In nucleotides, the CDR3 is TGTGCTAGCAGCTTAGGGTTGGCGGGAGCGGGCGAGACCCAGTACTTC. The chain joins TRBV7-7 to TRBJ2-5, with 7 bases matching TRBD2. CDR1 is SSHAT, CDR2 FNYEAQ, per germline (reference sequence). The CDR3 runs 16 residues.

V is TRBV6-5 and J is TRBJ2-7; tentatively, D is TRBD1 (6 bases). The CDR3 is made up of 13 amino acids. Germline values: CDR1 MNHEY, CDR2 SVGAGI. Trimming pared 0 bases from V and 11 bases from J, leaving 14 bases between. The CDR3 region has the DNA TGTGCCAGCAGTTACTCCGGGCAGGGGAGTAAGTACTTC. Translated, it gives CASSYSGQGSKYF.

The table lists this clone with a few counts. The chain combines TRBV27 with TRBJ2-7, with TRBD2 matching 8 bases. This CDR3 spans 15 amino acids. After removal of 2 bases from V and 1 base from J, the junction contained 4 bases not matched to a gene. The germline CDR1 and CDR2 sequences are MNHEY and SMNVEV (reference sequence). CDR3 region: CASSLGLAVSYEQYF. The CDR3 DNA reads TGTGCCAGCAGTTTAGGACTAGCCGTGTCCTACGAGCAGTACTTC.